Below are 28 T cell receptor beta chains sequenced from a single sample in a study. Via MiXCR, TCRdb re-called the RT-PCR reads, giving one row per CDR3 protein. Of more than 550,000 distinct CDR3 sequences in the sample, approximately 14% were seen once. What was sequenced was memory CD4+ T cells from blood. The receptors come from a female donor in good health, serving as a healthy control.

The genes are TRBV20-1 and TRBJ2-3; 7 nucleotides line up with TRBD1. Unmatched junction bases numbered 9, after V lost 5 bases and J lost 4 bases. In germline, CDR1 is DFQATT, CDR2 SNEGSKA (reference sequence). This CDR3 contains 14 residues. The CDR3 region is CSAPTGSASDTQYF. The CDR3 DNA reads as TGCAGTGCTCCGACAGGGTCAGCATCAGATACGCAGTATTTT.

V gene TRBV3-1 combines with J gene TRBJ2-1, with a tentative D call TRBD2 (6 bases). In germline, CDR1 is LGHDT, CDR2 YNNKEL (reference sequence). This CDR3 contains 18 residues. Deletions cut 2 bases from V and 2 bases from J, with 19 bases between. In DNA, the CDR3 is TGTGCCAGCAGCCAACGGTCGGGATGGGGGGTAACCTACAATGAGCAGTTCTTC. Amino acid sequence: CASSQRSGWGVTYNEQFF.

The rearrangement links TRBV20-1 to TRBJ1-2, with TRBD1 as a possible D gene (6 bases). This CDR3 region has 14 residues. In germline, CDR1 is DFQATT, CDR2 SNEGSKA (reference sequence). The germline V and J ends were trimmed by 6 bases and 0 bases, with 14 bases remaining between them. Here the CDR3 reads CSASTAGANYGYTF. Written as DNA, the CDR3 is TGCAGTGCCAGCACGGCAGGGGCTAACTATGGCTACACCTTC.

V is TRBV28 and J is TRBJ2-3; D perhaps matches TRBD1 (5 bases). The CDR3 runs 12 residues. Germline CDR1 MDHEN, CDR2 SYDVKM. The germline V and J ends were trimmed by 6 bases and 4 bases, with 8 bases remaining between them. The CDR3 reads CASRLTADTQYF. The CDR3 DNA reads TGTGCCAGCAGACTGACAGCAGATACGCAGTATTTT.

J is TRBJ2-2 and V is TRBV5-1, with D maybe TRBD2 (5 bases). V lost 9 bases, J lost 4 bases, and 10 bases lay in between. CDR3 length equals 12 residues. Germline CDR1 SGHRS, CDR2 YFSETQ. The CDR3 spells CATSGFTGELFF. In nucleotides, the CDR3 is TGCGCCACCTCGGGATTCACCGGGGAGCTGTTTTTT.

The chain links TRBV29-1 to TRBJ1-2; no clear D gene. This CDR3 contains 11 residues. V dropped 6 bases and J dropped 3 bases, with 8 bases sitting between them. The germline V gene encodes CDR1 SQVTM and CDR2 ANQGSEA. The CDR3: CSVLWDYGYTF. In nucleotides, the CDR3 is TGCAGCGTACTTTGGGACTATGGCTACACCTTC.

This clonotype was seen ten or more times. V is TRBV4-3 and J is TRBJ1-2, with D possibly being TRBD1 (5 bases). CDR1 and CDR2 (germline): LGHNA, YSLEER. V lost 2 bases and J lost 1, with 8 bases in between. The CDR3 is 14 residues long. CDR3 DNA sequence: TGCGCCAGCAGCCAACAGACAGATAACTATGGCTACACCTTC. Translated: CASSQQTDNYGYTF.

There are many counts of this clonotype. The chain joins TRBV7-2 to TRBJ2-7; 8 nucleotides match TRBD1. CDR3 length: 14 amino acids. Germline lookup yields CDR1 SGHTA and CDR2 FQGNSA. J gave up 6 bases and V 3 bases, and 7 bases lay outside the gene matches. CDR3 loop: CASSFGQGLAEQYF. The CDR3 nucleotides are TGTGCCAGCAGCTTTGGACAGGGACTGGCCGAGCAGTACTTC.

This clonotype was detected many times. V is TRBV7-2 and J is TRBJ2-4; perhaps TRBD2 as D (7 bases). In germline, CDR1 is SGHTA, CDR2 FQGNSA. The CDR3 is 14 residues long. Trimming stripped 4 bases from V and 9 bases from J, with 16 bases between. CDR3 bases: TGTGCCAGCAGCTACAATGGGGGCGGGGGCATTCAGTACTTC. Its protein product is CASSYNGGGGIQYF. The complete variable domain, with remaining parts taken from reference TRBV7-2 and TRBJ2-4, reads GAGVSQSPSNKVTEKGKDVELRCDPISGHTALYWYRQSLGQGLEFLIYFQGNSAPDKSGLPSDRFSAERTGGSVSTLTIQRTQQEDSAVYLCASSYNGGGGIQYFGAGTRLSVL.

This clonotype appeared a few times. V usage is TRBV12-3 or TRBV12-4 and J usage is TRBJ1-1; D is uncertain. Trimming left V 4 bases short and J 11 bases short, with 17 bases between. This CDR3 is 13 amino acids long. The CDR3 sequence is CASSSSGVKPAFF. The CDR3 DNA reads as TGTGCCAGCAGTTCGTCTGGAGTAAAGCCGGCTTTCTTT.

CDR3 amino acids: CASSIAGQGAVEQYF. The CDR3 DNA reads TGTGCCAGTAGTATAGCCGGACAGGGGGCGGTCGAGCAGTACTTC. The rearrangement joins TRBV19 to TRBJ2-7; TRBD1 agrees at 11 bases. The germline gives CDR1 LNHDA, CDR2 SQIVND (reference sequence). The CDR3 runs 15 residues. J gave up 6 bases and V 1 base, and 5 bases lay outside the gene matches.

Written as DNA, the CDR3 is TGTGCCAGCAGCTTAAACAGGGGGAACTATGGCTACACCTTC. It translates to CASSLNRGNYGYTF. The chain couples TRBV11-2 to TRBJ1-2; 8 bases fit TRBD1. V trimming: 2 bases; J trimming: 2 bases; junction bases outside the gene matches: 1. Germline values: CDR1 SGHAT, CDR2 FQNNGV. The CDR3 runs to 14 residues.

This clonotype was seen repeatedly, ten times or more. The CDR3 bases are TGCGCCAGCAGCCAAGAGCCCAGGGCCGACAATGAGCAGTTCTTC. It codes for CASSQEPRADNEQFF. The V and J genes are TRBV4-3 and TRBJ2-1, with a possible D match to TRBD1 (5 bases). V was trimmed by 0 bases and J by 5 bases, leaving 11 bases between them. The CDR3 length is 15 residues. Germline CDR1 is LGHNA and CDR2 is YSLEER.

This clonotype was observed at least ten times. The chain recombines TRBV5-5 with TRBJ2-3, with 8 nucleotides matching TRBD1. The V segment lost 4 bases and the J segment 1 base; nucleotides outside the gene matches: 5. Germline CDR1 is SGHKS and CDR2 is YYEKEE (reference sequence). CDR3 length: 15 amino acids. Here the CDR3 DNA reads TGTGCCAGCAGCCGGAAGACAGGGGGCACAGATACGCAGTATTTT. It yields the protein CASSRKTGGTDTQYF.

This clonotype has at least ten counts. The V gene is TRBV5-1, the J gene TRBJ2-4; 10 nucleotides align to TRBD1. The CDR3 has 18 residues. Germline values: CDR1 SGHRS, CDR2 YFSETQ. The junction had 11 bases not matched to a gene; V was cut back by 4 bases and J by 1 base. The CDR3 DNA reads as TGCGCCAGCAGCCACGGACAGGGGGAGGGTTGGGCCAAAAACATTCAGTACTTC. Its translation is CASSHGQGEGWAKNIQYF.

The rearrangement joins TRBV5-1 to TRBJ2-2; D may be TRBD2 (5 bases). The V gene's germline CDR1 is SGHRS and CDR2 YFSETQ. V was trimmed by 7 bases and J by 3 bases, leaving 13 bases between them. The CDR3 has 14 residues. The CDR3 is CASQAEPDTGELFF. As DNA, the CDR3 is TGCGCCAGCCAAGCGGAGCCAGACACCGGGGAGCTGTTTTTT. Variable domain in full (rest from reference TRBV5-1 and TRBJ2-2): KAGVTQTPRYLIKTRGQQVTLSCSPISGHRSVSWYQQTPGQGLQFLFEYFSETQRNKGNFPGRFSGRQFSNSRSEMNVSTLELGDSALYLCASQAEPDTGELFFGEGSRLTVL.

This clonotype was found once. This chain connects TRBV12-3 or TRBV12-4 to TRBJ1-4; D perhaps matches TRBD1 (5 bases). CDR3 length: 15 residues. V was clipped by 6 bases and J by 3 bases, with 14 bases between them. The CDR3 bases are TGTGCCAGCAGCCCGACAGAGTCACCTAATGAAAAACTGTTTTTT. Its translation: CASSPTESPNEKLFF.

CDR3 DNA sequence: TGTGCCAGCGGGCGGGGATGGCAGTTCTTC. This gives the protein CASGRGWQFF. The V and J genes are TRBV11-3 and TRBJ2-1, with a tentative D call TRBD2 (6 bases). The CDR3 consists of 10 residues. Trimming stripped 8 bases from V and 12 bases from J, with 11 bases between. Germline values: CDR1 SGHNT, CDR2 YENEEA.

The gene calls are TRBV5-1 and TRBJ2-1; 10 positions match TRBD2. CDR1 and CDR2 from the germline V gene are SGHRS and YFSETQ. V lost 4 bases and J lost 2; bases outside the gene matches: 6. This CDR3 has 16 residues. The CDR3 spells CASSAGTSVAYNEQFF. In DNA, the CDR3 is TGCGCCAGCAGCGCCGGGACTAGCGTAGCCTACAATGAGCAGTTCTTC.

This clonotype has just a few counts. The rearrangement joins TRBV12-3 or TRBV12-4 to TRBJ1-2; a weak D match, TRBD1 (5 bases). This CDR3 is 13 amino acids long. Between the trimmed V and J ends, which lost 8 bases and 7 bases, there was a span of 17 bases. The CDR3 DNA reads TGTGCCAGCCTAGAGGGGCGTTCGTCTGGCTACACCTTC. Protein: CASLEGRSSGYTF.

This clonotype came up a few times. This chain uses TRBV6-5 with TRBJ2-1; 9 bases align to TRBD1. Germline CDR1 and CDR2: MNHEY and SVGAGI. V trimming: 3 bases; J trimming: 7 bases; junction bases outside the gene matches: 13. The length of the CDR3 is 17 residues. The CDR3 region is CASSYNTGTGRGNEQFF. The CDR3 nucleotides read TGTGCCAGCAGTTATAACACCGGGACAGGGAGAGGGAATGAGCAGTTCTTC.

The chain recombines TRBV6-2 or TRBV6-3 with TRBJ1-1; D unresolved. Germline lookup yields CDR1 MNHEY and CDR2 SVGEGT. V lost 6 bases, J lost 3 bases, and 14 bases lay in between. CDR3 length: 14 amino acids. The CDR3 DNA is TGTGCCAGCAGACAACATACCGAGCACACTGAAGCTTTCTTT. It is translated as CASRQHTEHTEAFF.

On this clonotype itself: Since a much larger clone is just one base distant, this may be a read error. The rearrangement uses TRBV20-1 and TRBJ1-1, with a weak D call TRBD1 (5 bases). V was trimmed by 0 bases and J by 3 bases, leaving 8 bases between them. The germline V gene encodes CDR1 DFQATT and CDR2 SNEGSKA (reference sequence). The CDR3 is 13 amino acids. The CDR3, as DNA: TGCAGTGCTAGAGAGTTGGGGGACACTGAAGCTTTCTTT. This codes for CSARELGDTEAFF.

The V and J genes are TRBV7-6 and TRBJ1-1; D is undetermined. Germline CDR1 and CDR2: SGHVS and FNYEAQ. V lost 4 bases, J lost 0 bases, and 12 bases lay in between. CDR3 length: 15 residues. CDR3 sequence: CASSSPDIMNTEAFF. CDR3 DNA: TGTGCCAGCAGCTCCCCAGACATAATGAACACTGAAGCTTTCTTT.

In this sample, this clonotype turned up many times. The V gene is TRBV12-3 or TRBV12-4, the J gene TRBJ2-1; D unresolved. This CDR3 has 14 amino acids. Trimming took 1 base from V and 6 from J, leaving 10 bases between them. The CDR3 reads CASSLGPLTNEQFF. CDR3 nucleotide sequence: TGTGCCAGCAGTTTAGGTCCCCTAACCAATGAGCAGTTCTTC.

Ten or more counts support this clonotype. V and J are TRBV6-6 and TRBJ1-5, with TRBD1 matching 10 bases. The CDR3 covers 14 residues. With 8 bases clipped from V and 4 bases from J, the junction kept 5 bases outside the gene matches. Per germline, CDR1 MNHNY and CDR2 SVGAGI (reference sequence). CDR3 protein: CASGGGQGNQPQHF. CDR3 sequence (DNA): TGTGCCAGCGGGGGGGGACAGGGGAATCAGCCCCAGCATTTT.

This clonotype was seen a few times. The chain uses TRBV28 and TRBJ2-7, with 9 bases that match TRBD2. V lost 4 bases to trimming and J lost 2 bases; unmatched junction nucleotides: 6. Germline assignment: CDR1 MDHEN and CDR2 SYDVKM. The CDR3 sequence is 15 residues long. As DNA, the CDR3 is TGTGCCAGCAGTTCCTTAGCGGGAGCCGCCTACGAGCAGTACTTC. Translation: CASSSLAGAAYEQYF.

The chain is built from TRBV5-1 and TRBJ2-4, with 9 positions matching TRBD2. V lost 7 bases, J lost 8 bases, and 16 bases stayed unmatched. Germline V gene data show CDR1 as SGHRS and CDR2 as YFSETQ. The CDR3 spans 16 residues. CDR3 residues: CASGGGAAGGRDIQYF. CDR3 coding DNA: TGCGCCAGCGGTGGGGGGGCAGCGGGAGGAAGAGACATTCAGTACTTC.